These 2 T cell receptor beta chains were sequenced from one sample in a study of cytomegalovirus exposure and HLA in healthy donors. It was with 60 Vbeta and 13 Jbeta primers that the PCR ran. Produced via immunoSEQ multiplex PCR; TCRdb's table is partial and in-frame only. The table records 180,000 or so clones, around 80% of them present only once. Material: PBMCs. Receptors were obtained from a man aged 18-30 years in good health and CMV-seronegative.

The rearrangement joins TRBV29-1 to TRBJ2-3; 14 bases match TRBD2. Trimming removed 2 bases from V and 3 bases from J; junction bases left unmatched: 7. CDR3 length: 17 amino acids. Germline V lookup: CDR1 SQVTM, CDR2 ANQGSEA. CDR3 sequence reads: CSVESGTSGGWTDTQYF. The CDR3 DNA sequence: TGCAGCGTTGAAAGTGGGACTAGCGGGGGTTGGACAGATACGCAGTATTTT.

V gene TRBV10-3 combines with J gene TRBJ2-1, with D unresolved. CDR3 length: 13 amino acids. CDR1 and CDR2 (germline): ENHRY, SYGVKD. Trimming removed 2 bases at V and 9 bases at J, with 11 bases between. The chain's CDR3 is CAISEGSAAEQFF. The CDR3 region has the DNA TGTGCCATCAGTGAGGGAAGCGCGGCTGAGCAGTTCTTC.